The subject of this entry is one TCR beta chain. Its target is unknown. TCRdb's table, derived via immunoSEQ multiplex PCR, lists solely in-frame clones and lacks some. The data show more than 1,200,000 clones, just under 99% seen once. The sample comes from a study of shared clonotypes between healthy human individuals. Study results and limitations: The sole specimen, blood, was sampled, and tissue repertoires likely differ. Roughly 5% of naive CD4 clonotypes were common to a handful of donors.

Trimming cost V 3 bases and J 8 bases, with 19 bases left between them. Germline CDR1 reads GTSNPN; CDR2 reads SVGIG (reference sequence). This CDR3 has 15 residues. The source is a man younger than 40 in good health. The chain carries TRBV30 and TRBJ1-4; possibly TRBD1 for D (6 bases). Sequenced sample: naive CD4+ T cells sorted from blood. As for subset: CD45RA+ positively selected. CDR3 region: CAWRTGGERGEKLFF. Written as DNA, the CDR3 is TGTGCCTGGAGGACAGGCGGAGAACGAGGCGAAAAACTGTTTTTT.